This TCR beta chain was sequenced for a study of blood T cell repertoires in COVID-19 (dated by TCRdb to the early 2020s). Study-wide context: Collaborator samples came from the United States, Italy and Spain and covered acute and convalescent phases of COVID-19. The material from the prospective study consisted of cDNA or gDNA derived from T cells, B-cell-depleted T cells, or PBMCs. The dataset comprised deeply sampled blood TCRbeta repertoires from subjects exposed to, actively infected with, or recovered from COVID-19. A freely available public database, intended as a resource for researchers studying the immune response to SARS-CoV-2, is where the repertoires were released. The samples were drawn from two sources: the first 160 participants of the ongoing ImmuneRACE study, and 1,200 or so subjects contributed by 6 global collaborators. The sample metadata nearly always contained a de-identified subject ID, COVID-19 status, age in years and sex. Where available, HLA class I and class II types were obtained from metadata supplied by the sample provider rather than from assay-based typing.

Summary of the overall study and its limitations: The quantity of clinical and demographic metadata differed by source and by participant and was supplied without curation.

The germline V gene sets CDR1 to SNHLY and CDR2 to FYNNEI. The CDR3 has 12 amino acids, counting the end cysteine and phenylalanine. The entry retains the CDR3 DNA only, 36 bases that are in frame from base 1. V lost 8 bases and J lost 6 bases, and the count of bases not matched to a germline gene is 0. Of note for this clone: What antigen it recognizes has not been identified. Base qualities are not recorded, but no much larger clone differs from it by a single base.

TCRbeta CDR3 regions were amplified from genomic DNA using the immunoSEQ Assay, a bias-controlled multiplex PCR. Processing in the source paper ran as follows. The number of nucleated cells in each sample was estimated by amplification of reference gene primers within the assay. To quantify the absolute abundance of each unique TCRbeta CDR3 rearrangement, sequence reads were collapsed and filtered. For each sample, productive Simpson clonality was calculated as the square root of Simpson's diversity index across productive rearrangements. The source is immuneACCESS, and TCRdb retained only in-frame sequences with V and J called. Part of the clones is not carried over; for the studies checked, unresolved V genes explain less than half of this, and the remainder is unexplained. The DNA was the basis for D and trimming; V, J and clone size are from that table. The sample table shows 190,000 or so clones, and 85% to 90% are seen once. The ten largest clonotypes hold over 0.95% of the sample.

Participants in the prospective study were aged about 18 to 89 years, lived in about two dozen United States geographic areas, and enrolled through a virtual design. Cohort assignment in the prospective study relied on participant-reported clinical history from a screening survey and a study questionnaire. Recovered participants in ImmuneRACE Cohort 3 were defined by two consecutive negative NP/OP PCR tests, clearance by a healthcare professional, or resolution of symptoms. Each participant in the prospective study had whole blood, serum and a nasopharyngeal or oropharyngeal swab collected by mobile phlebotomists. Participants in the prospective study had the option to provide additional blood draws and questionnaires over a roughly two-month period. Before DNA extraction, blood samples from the prospective study were shipped at room temperature or frozen.

This TCR came from a man younger than 40 who had recovered from COVID-19. This chain is built from TRBV2 and TRBJ2-1, and 11 junctional nucleotides match TRBD2. Sequenced input: PBMCs or T cells enriched from blood (not recorded which). The CDR3 protein sequence reads: CASGLAGNEQFF. The nucleotide sequence is given as TGTGCCAGCGGACTAGCGGGCAATGAGCAGTTCTTC.